This TCR beta chain stems from a study of identical twins' blood T cells (dated by TCRdb to the early 2010s). For the study in its entirety: Around 49 million Illumina reads were obtained across roughly 12 libraries, of which six were alpha-chain libraries and six were beta-chain libraries. Using next-generation sequencing, the study compared the TCR alpha and beta chain repertoires of three pairs of monozygous twins to assess how genetics influences repertoire formation.

CDR1 is given as SGHDN and CDR2 as FVKESK, both from the germline V gene. The CDR3 runs 13 residues from the cysteine to the phenylalanine. Left in the record is the CDR3 DNA by itself, 39 bases read in frame from the first base. Results the study describes overall, beyond this receptor: Twin pairs were reported to be markedly more alike in V gene usage than unrelated donors were, even when looking at non-selected out-of-frame TCRbeta clonotypes. Because the twins were raised together, environmental influences could not be ruled out as an explanation for the similarity between twins. Validation by independent studies was stated to be required for the proposed role of the TCRalpha J segment in MHC recognition during thymic selection. Among the most abundant TCRbeta clonotypes, each donor shared more CDR3 sequences with her twin than with unrelated donors. How many CDR3 clonotypes two donors shared depended mainly on the product of their cloneset sizes, and the twins did not clearly stray from this trend.

Libraries were made using 5' RACE. The instrument given in TCRdb is Illumina Genome Analyzer IIx. The RNA-based TCR cDNA libraries were made using a previously described protocol that was modified in several ways. Sample-specific barcodes were introduced on both ends of each TCR cDNA library during cDNA synthesis and amplification to prevent cross-contamination. As for the original processing: Between about 95,000 and nearly 500,000 clonotypes were identified per individual, with about 2 to 3.6 million CDR3-containing reads per library. Reads with improper barcode index combinations were discarded, after which clonesets were built for each library with the MiTCR software. While assembling CDR3 clonotypes, MiTCR filtered or rescued low-quality reads and corrected PCR and sequencing errors. Artificial out-of-frame clonotypes were removed by being mapped to in-frame sequences, with one indel in the CDR3 allowed. To measure how similar V and J gene usage was between donors, Jensen-Shannon divergence was divided by mean entropy. Using fastp trimming at Q25 and MiXCR clonotype assembly, TCRdb reanalyzed the public sequencing data and kept in-frame beta chains. When rows share a CDR3 protein, they turn into one entry using the most common DNA and genes. In this record, the V and J calls reflect TCRdb's handling and not the investigators' own analysis. In all, the sample holds 300,000 to 450,000 distinct CDR3 sequences, and about 28% of those were seen once. The top ten clonotypes cover about 6% of the sample.

Details on this clonotype: It lacks a known antigen. This sequence may be a read error, since a much larger clone differs from it by one base.

Donors were six healthy women forming three monozygous twin pairs. All three twin pairs had been reared together and were thought likely to have met the same infectious agents and vaccines. TCR cDNA libraries were prepared from RNA that was isolated from peripheral blood mononuclear cells. The clonotype was recovered from a woman aged 18-49 years in good health. The V and J segments used are TRBV14 and TRBJ1-1; tentative D gene TRBD1, with 6 bases matching. Sequencing input: PBMCs. The bases read TGTGCCAGCATCCAAATTTTACAGGGCGAAGCTTTCTTT. This yields the protein CASIQILQGEAFF.